This TCR beta chain stems from a study of regulatory T cells in long-lasting Graves disease. This clonotype occurred many times. The antigen is not known. Study findings and constraints: A greater number of public clonotypes (more than 2,500) was shared by persistent patients than by new patients (about 960).

Time point specified: newly diagnosed GD, antithyroid drugs for less than 3 months. The TCR library was prepared using RNA isolated from PBMCs. V shed 5 bases, J shed 4 bases, and the junction held 6 bases outside the gene matches. Germline V gene sequence: CDR1 LNHDA, CDR2 SQIVND (reference sequence). CDR3 length: 14 residues. Arm-PCR of CDR3 regions and iRepertoire HTBI primers were the basis on which TCR beta libraries were built. TCRdb fed the multiplex PCR reads into MiXCR, producing one record per CDR3 protein. The table lists fewer than 550,000 distinct CDR3 sequences, roughly 15% of them singletons, with approximately 25% in the top ten. The sample was also reused in another study, on T cells in Graves' hyperthyroidism and ophthalmopathy. That source adds: Primed by the HTBI set, a first-round RT-PCR was run on the TCR CDR3.

The sequence came from a woman aged 35-65 years with Graves disease. The specimen comprised peripheral blood mononuclear cells (PBMCs), sampled at new diagnosis, from a patient treated with antithyroid drugs. The chain recombines TRBV19 with TRBJ2-3, with 7 positions matching TRBD2. The CDR3 DNA sequence: TGTGCCAGTAGTCAAAGGACTAGTCCAGATACGCAGTATTTT. Its translation: CASSQRTSPDTQYF.